These T cell receptor beta chains were read from a single sample in a study of cytomegalovirus exposure and HLA in healthy donors. Libraries were prepared by immunoSEQ multiplex PCR; TCRdb keeps only in-frame clonotypes and omits some of them. The sample includes approximately 150,000 clones, around three quarters of them seen just once. Material for sequencing was PBMCs. Every receptor here comes from a woman aged 40 to 50 in good health and CMV-seronegative. CDR3s include the opening cysteine and the closing phenylalanine or tryptophan. Fields, in order: V gene, J gene, clone size, CDR3 protein. Part of the rows lack a size; the others show once, few, many or a class for expanded clones.

>TRBV6-6|TRBJ2-1|-
CASSRSYNEQFF
>TRBV6-6|TRBJ2-7|-
CASVSTGPGVEQYF
>TRBV6-1|TRBJ1-5|-
CASKGQGVANQPQHF
>TRBV6-1|TRBJ2-7|-
CASTLGAGAYEQYF
>TRBV13|TRBJ2-5|few
CASSPRGIETQYF
>TRBV18|TRBJ1-1|-
CASSYQGQGEAFF
>TRBV28|TRBJ2-3|-
CASSFGTGNTDTQYF
>TRBV19|TRBJ2-1|few
CASSVRTSGTYNEQFF
>TRBV30|TRBJ1-4|-
CAWWDLRGGLFF
>TRBV30|TRBJ1-5|-
CAWSSGNNQPQHF
>TRBV9|TRBJ2-5|-
CASSATGLLTRETQYF
>TRBV13|TRBJ2-1|-
CASSLGQRVEQFF
>TRBV30|TRBJ2-5|-
CAWSLAGGQAQYF
>TRBV9|TRBJ2-3|-
CASSVGGLDLLATQYF
>TRBV29-1|TRBJ1-1|few
CSVQGGDRGNTEAFF
>TRBV30|TRBJ2-7|few
CAWSVGHSSAEQYF
>TRBV6-4|TRBJ2-1|-
CASSLSSGSWDEQFF
>TRBV10-3|TRBJ2-7|few
CAIAGGTSSEQYF
>TRBV30|TRBJ2-1|-
CAWSVLLISGKASNEQFF
>TRBV19|TRBJ2-1|-
CASSLGQGKNEQFF
>TRBV5-4|TRBJ2-3|-
CASSLGGTSTDTQYF
>TRBV29-1|TRBJ1-4|-
CSAFLEKLFF
>TRBV6-1|TRBJ2-2|-
CASSGSDRNTGELFF
>TRBV6-5|TRBJ1-4|-
CASSYTYGAGDEKLFF
>TRBV2|TRBJ2-1|-
CASSRTSGNEQFF
>TRBV9|TRBJ2-1|-
CASSVASGRFNEQFF
>TRBV7-6|TRBJ2-1|-
CASSRLANHNEQFF
>TRBV9|TRBJ2-5|-
CASSASGTSVEAQYF
>TRBV19|TRBJ2-1|-
CASSILARRGNEQFF
>TRBV11-3|TRBJ2-5|-
CASSPPGTASWETQYF
>TRBV2|TRBJ2-7|-
CASSDRLQSYEQYF
>TRBV16|TRBJ1-1|few
CASSAGTEAFF
>TRBV9|TRBJ2-3|-
CASSSPRGGLTDTQYF
>TRBV30|TRBJ2-7|-
CAWSSGTGGAGQYF
>TRBV7-9|TRBJ1-5|-
CSSSSNNQPQHF
>TRBV5-1|TRBJ2-3|-
CASSVGSSSDTQYF
>TRBV6-1|TRBJ2-7|-
CASRLPGQTYEQYF